Below, 15 T cell receptor beta chains from the same sample are listed, as sequenced in a study of T cell repertoires in cytomegalovirus infection. A single record per CDR3 protein comes from TCRdb applying MiXCR to the reads. In the table there are some 300,000 distinct CDR3 sequences, 12% to 15% of which are singletons. Sequencing input: PBMCs. These receptors all stem from a human donor in good health (CMV status not recorded). Some clones in this sample may be carry-over from other donors' samples.

V is TRBV7-6 and J is TRBJ2-7, with D perhaps TRBD1 (5 bases). The CDR3 contains 13 residues. V gave up 5 bases and J gave up 3 bases, with 11 bases separating them. Germline CDR1 is SGHVS and CDR2 is FNYEAQ. The CDR3 sequence is CASSPGLGYEQYF. CDR3 in DNA: TGTGCCAGCAGCCCAGGGTTGGGCTACGAGCAGTACTTC.

The chain's CDR3 is CASSQSGTSTDTQYF. Here the CDR3 DNA reads TGTGCCAGCAGCCAATCAGGGACGAGCACAGATACGCAGTATTTT. The genes are TRBV7-6 and TRBJ2-3; D assignment may be TRBD1 or TRBD2 (5 bases each). CDR3 length: 15 amino acids. Germline values: CDR1 SGHVS, CDR2 FNYEAQ. The V and J ends lost 5 bases and 0 bases respectively, with 12 bases between them.

This clonotype has a handful of counts. J is TRBJ2-3 and V is TRBV6-6, with D tentatively TRBD1 (5 bases). V lost 3 bases, J lost 5 bases, and 9 bases lay in between. The CDR3 sequence is 13 residues long. Germline-derived CDR1 and CDR2 are MNHNY and SVGAGI (reference sequence). The CDR3 loop is CASSYSRGDTQYF. The CDR3 nucleotides are TGTGCCAGCAGTTATTCAAGGGGAGATACGCAGTATTTT.

The V call is TRBV18, the J call TRBJ1-2, with 8 positions matching TRBD1. CDR1 is KGHSH and CDR2 is LQKENI in the germline V gene. This CDR3 contains 15 residues. J was trimmed by 4 bases and V by 1 base; bases with no gene match: 5. The CDR3 coding sequence is TGTGCCAGCTCACCACAAGCAGGGGGCAGCTATGGCTACACCTTC. Translation: CASSPQAGGSYGYTF.

This rearrangement joins TRBV20-1 to TRBJ1-5, with D hard to call. The CDR3 extends over 13 amino acids. Germline V lookup: CDR1 DFQATT, CDR2 SNEGSKA (reference sequence). V dropped 1 base and J dropped 6 bases, with 10 bases sitting between them. DNA of the CDR3: TGCAGTGCTAGAGGGGAAGAGGGTCAGCCCCAGCATTTT. Protein sequence: CSARGEEGQPQHF.

This clonotype was seen ten or more times. This sequence joins TRBV27 and TRBJ2-3, with D unclear. Trimming left V 3 bases short and J 10 bases short, with 11 bases between. The CDR3 sequence is 12 residues long. Germline lookup yields CDR1 MNHEY and CDR2 SMNVEV (reference sequence). The CDR3: CASSFLPPAQYF. The CDR3 DNA sequence: TGTGCCAGCAGTTTCCTTCCCCCCGCGCAGTATTTT.

Worth noting for this clonotype: A clone one base away is much larger, so this may be a read error. CDR3 region: CASSFEERPTDTQYF. The CDR3, as DNA: TGTGCCAGCAGTTTCGAGGAACGTCCCACAGATACGCAGTATTTT. The chain carries TRBV27 and TRBJ2-3; D call uncertain. The CDR3 consists of 15 residues. CDR1 is MNHEY and CDR2 is SMNVEV in the germline V gene (reference sequence). Trimming removed 3 bases at V and 2 bases at J, with 12 bases between.

CDR3 region: CASGRTGADTEAFF. The CDR3 nucleotides read TGTGCCAGCGGACGGACAGGGGCGGACACTGAAGCTTTCTTT. The rearrangement links TRBV2 to TRBJ1-1; 9 bases are shared with TRBD1. The germline V gene has CDR1 SNHLY and CDR2 FYNNEI. The V gene end was trimmed by 8 bases and the J gene end by 3 bases; junction bases not matched to a gene: 7. The CDR3 sequence is 14 residues long.

This clonotype was counted ten times or more. This chain links TRBV7-9 with TRBJ2-5; 7 bases map to TRBD2. This CDR3 comprises 19 residues. Trimming cost V 5 bases and J 5 bases; bases outside gene matches: 23. Germline V gives CDR1 SEHNR, CDR2 FQNEAQ (reference sequence). CDR3 nucleotide sequence: TGTGCCAGCAGCCCCCATGGGGTCCCGGGACTATCCTCGGGGGAGACCCAGTACTTC. Residues: CASSPHGVPGLSSGETQYF.

The V call is TRBV20-1, the J call TRBJ1-2; tentative D call: TRBD1 (5 bases). The CDR3 consists of 16 residues. Trimming cost V 0 bases and J 4 bases, with 18 bases left between them. Germline V gives CDR1 DFQATT, CDR2 SNEGSKA (reference sequence). This chain's CDR3 is CSARDPLRGSGYGYTF. DNA of the CDR3: TGCAGTGCTAGAGACCCCCTTAGGGGATCTGGCTATGGCTACACCTTC.

Ten or more counts support this clonotype. The CDR3 reads CASSLGVSVFYNEQFF. The CDR3 bases are TGTGCCAGCAGCTTAGGAGTCTCCGTCTTCTACAATGAGCAGTTCTTC. The chain has TRBV7-2 and TRBJ2-1; D is undetermined. This CDR3 spans 16 amino acids. The V and J ends lost 1 base and 3 bases respectively, with 13 bases between them. In germline, CDR1 is SGHTA, CDR2 FQGNSA.

A few counts support this clonotype. CDR3: CASGQGNNSPLHF. CDR3 in DNA: TGTGCCAGCGGACAGGGGAATAATTCACCCCTCCACTTT. The chain couples TRBV2 to TRBJ1-6, with 9 bases fitting TRBD1. Germline V gives CDR1 SNHLY, CDR2 FYNNEI. J lost 5 bases, V lost 8 bases, and 1 base had no gene match. The CDR3 runs to 13 residues.

This clonotype was counted only a few times. V is TRBV28 and J is TRBJ2-3, with TRBD1 as a possible D gene (5 bases). Germline V gives CDR1 MDHEN, CDR2 SYDVKM. The CDR3 covers 16 residues. Trimming pared 3 bases from V and 0 bases from J, leaving 13 bases between. CDR3 amino acids: CASSFMTATSTDTQYF. In DNA, the CDR3 is TGTGCCAGCAGTTTCATGACAGCTACTAGCACAGATACGCAGTATTTT.

In this sample, this clonotype turned up many times. The V call is TRBV5-4, the J call TRBJ2-1, with D hard to call. The CDR3 contains 15 residues. Trimming cost V 0 bases and J 4 bases, with 11 bases left between them. Germline loops: CDR1 SGHNT, CDR2 YYREEE (reference sequence). In DNA, the CDR3 is TGTGCCAGCAGCTTGGCCATCGGCAATTACAATGAGCAGTTCTTC. Protein sequence: CASSLAIGNYNEQFF.

This clonotype came up many times. The gene calls are TRBV7-2 and TRBJ2-3; a weak D match, TRBD2 (6 bases). The germline gives CDR1 SGHTA, CDR2 FQGNSA. V was pared by 5 bases and J by 1 base, with 13 bases between. This CDR3 region has 15 residues. The CDR3 DNA reads TGTGCCAGCAGCCCTGGCGGGGTGGGCACAGATACGCAGTATTTT. This gives the protein CASSPGGVGTDTQYF.